Following are 15 T cell receptor beta chains from one sample sequenced in a study of blood T cell repertoires in COVID-19. Only in-frame clones appear in the TCRdb table, and some are missing; sequencing was by immunoSEQ multiplex PCR. Of about 210,000 clones listed, 92% are singletons. Material for sequencing was peripheral blood. The receptors here all came from a man younger than 45 with acute or convalescent COVID-19.

The chain employs TRBV5-4 and TRBJ2-7; 7 bases align to TRBD1. After removal of 2 bases from V and 3 bases from J, the junction contained 5 bases not matched to a gene. This CDR3 is built from 14 residues. Germline CDR1 SGHNT, CDR2 YYREEE (reference sequence). The CDR3 sequence is CASSLTGAIYEQYF. CDR3 nucleotide sequence: TGTGCCAGCAGCTTAACAGGGGCGATCTACGAGCAGTACTTC.

The rearrangement links TRBV18 to TRBJ1-2; 11 bases are shared with TRBD1. V trimming: 1 base; J trimming: 7 bases; junction bases outside the gene matches: 5. Looked up from germline, CDR1 is KGHSH and CDR2 is LQKENI. The length of the CDR3 is 15 residues. CDR3 DNA: TGTGCCAGCTCACCACGTGGACAGGGGGCAGCTGGCTACACCTTC. This translates into CASSPRGQGAAGYTF.

This chain uses TRBV19 with TRBJ2-1; 8 bases map to TRBD2. V gave up 5 bases and J gave up 0 bases; unmatched junction bases: 3. The germline V gene has CDR1 LNHDA and CDR2 SQIVND (reference sequence). The CDR3 is 15 amino acids. This CDR3 is CASSERGSSYNEQFF. The CDR3 DNA follows: TGTGCCAGTAGTGAGCGGGGGAGCTCCTACAATGAGCAGTTCTTC.

This clone was counted between two and nine times. The J gene is TRBJ2-2, the V gene TRBV12-3 or TRBV12-4, with D hard to call. The CDR3 covers 13 residues. V gave up 2 bases and J gave up 4 bases, with 5 bases separating them. This chain's CDR3 is CASSLRVTGELFF. CDR3 coding DNA: TGTGCCAGCAGTTTAAGAGTCACCGGGGAGCTGTTTTTT.

A single count supports this clone. The chain couples TRBV5-4 to TRBJ2-1; D remains ambiguous. The V and J ends lost 3 bases and 5 bases respectively, with 6 bases between them. This CDR3 has 12 residues. Germline V gene sequence: CDR1 SGHNT, CDR2 YYREEE (reference sequence). CDR3 DNA sequence: TGTGCCAGCAGCTACTTAGACAATGAGCAGTTCTTC. Encoded protein: CASSYLDNEQFF.

This clone was observed a single time. The chain is built from TRBV27 and TRBJ2-1; no definite D call. Trimming cost V 0 bases and J 0 bases, with 12 bases left between them. This CDR3 comprises 17 residues. Germline assignment: CDR1 MNHEY and CDR2 SMNVEV (reference sequence). Here the CDR3 DNA reads TGTGCCAGCAGTTTATCGAGGAGTTCCAACTCCTACAATGAGCAGTTCTTC. Amino acids: CASSLSRSSNSYNEQFF.

The rearrangement joins TRBV10-3 to TRBJ2-7; TRBD2 matches at 7 bases. Trimming cost V 11 bases and J 4 bases; bases outside gene matches: 17. The germline CDR1 and CDR2 sequences are ENHRY and SYGVKD. This CDR3 contains 15 residues. CDR3 DNA: TGTGCCGTCCACTCTGGGCGGGGGAGCGCGTACGAGCAGTACTTC. Encoded protein: CAVHSGRGSAYEQYF.

The chain recombines TRBV7-8 with TRBJ1-5; perhaps TRBD1 as D (6 bases). The V end lost 10 bases, the J end lost 5 bases, and 18 bases lay between the germline ends. CDR3 length: 14 amino acids. CDR1 and CDR2 from the germline V gene are SGHVS and FQNEAQ. CDR3 amino acids: CATEATGSHQPQHF. The CDR3 DNA is TGTGCCACGGAAGCTACAGGGTCCCATCAGCCCCAGCATTTT.

The rearrangement uses TRBV11-2 and TRBJ1-2, with 9 bases matching TRBD1. This CDR3 is 13 amino acids long. CDR1 and CDR2 from the germline V gene are SGHAT and FQNNGV. Germline trimming cut 5 bases from V and 5 bases from J; bases unmatched to any gene: 3. CDR3 DNA sequence: TGTGCCAGCAGCCTGGACAGGGGATATGGCTACACCTTC. Protein sequence: CASSLDRGYGYTF.

V gene TRBV5-5 combines with J gene TRBJ2-5, with TRBD2 matching 10 bases. V shed 4 bases, J shed 1 base, and the junction held 4 bases outside the gene matches. Germline values: CDR1 SGHKS, CDR2 YYEKEE (reference sequence). There are 15 residues in the CDR3. The CDR3 sequence is CASSPRTSGQETQYF. CDR3 nucleotide sequence: TGTGCCAGCAGCCCACGGACTAGCGGCCAAGAGACCCAGTACTTC.

The gene calls are TRBV10-1 and TRBJ2-3; 10 bases match TRBD2. The CDR3 consists of 14 residues. V dropped 3 bases and J dropped 8; count of bases not matched to a gene: 5. Germline values: CDR1 WNHNN, CDR2 SYGVQD (reference sequence). CDR3 amino acids: CASSEQRGGGTQYF. In nucleotides, the CDR3 is TGCGCCAGCAGTGAACAGCGGGGGGGCGGTACGCAGTATTTT.

The chain joins TRBV5-1 to TRBJ2-5; D is unresolved. The germline gives CDR1 SGHRS, CDR2 YFSETQ. Between the trimmed V and J ends, which lost 2 bases and 5 bases, there was a span of 10 bases. The CDR3 spans 13 residues. CDR3: CASSLRPQETQYF. CDR3 coding DNA: TGCGCCAGCAGCTTACGCCCTCAGGAGACCCAGTACTTC.

Only one count was recorded for this clone. The chain employs TRBV10-3 and TRBJ2-5, with 11 bases identical to TRBD2. The CDR3 is 16 residues long. V lost 3 bases to trimming and J lost 7 bases; unmatched junction nucleotides: 10. Germline values: CDR1 ENHRY, CDR2 SYGVKD. In DNA form, the CDR3 reads TGTGCCATCAGTGACGCCGGGACTAGCGGTGGGGCGACCCAGTACTTC. Translating it yields CAISDAGTSGGATQYF.

The gene calls are TRBV6-5 and TRBJ2-1; the D gene is possibly TRBD1 (6 bases). The CDR3 is made up of 16 amino acids. The V and J ends lost 1 base and 4 bases respectively, with 14 bases between them. The germline V gene encodes CDR1 MNHEY and CDR2 SVGAGI. This CDR3 is CASSYYPGTKYNEQFF. CDR3 nucleotides: TGTGCCAGCAGTTACTACCCCGGGACAAAGTACAATGAGCAGTTCTTC.

The CDR3: CASSDDGTSGGAMADTQYF. CDR3 sequence (DNA): TGTGCCAGCAGTGACGATGGGACTAGCGGGGGGGCCATGGCAGATACGCAGTATTTT. The chain couples TRBV5-5 to TRBJ2-3; 16 nucleotides match TRBD2. The CDR3 covers 19 residues. V was clipped by 5 bases and J by 4 bases; unmatched bases: 13. Per germline, CDR1 SGHKS and CDR2 YYEKEE (reference sequence).